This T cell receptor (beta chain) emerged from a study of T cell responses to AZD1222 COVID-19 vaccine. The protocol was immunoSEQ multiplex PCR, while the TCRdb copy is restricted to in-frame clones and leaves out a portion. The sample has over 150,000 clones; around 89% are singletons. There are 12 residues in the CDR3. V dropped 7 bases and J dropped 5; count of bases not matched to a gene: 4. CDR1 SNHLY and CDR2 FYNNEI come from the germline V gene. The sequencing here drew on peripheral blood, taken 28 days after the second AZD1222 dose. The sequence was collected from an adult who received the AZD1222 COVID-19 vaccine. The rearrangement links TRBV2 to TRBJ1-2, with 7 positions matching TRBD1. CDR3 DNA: TGTGCCAGCACCCCAGGGGGATATGGCTACACCTTC. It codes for CASTPGGYGYTF.